Listed below are T cell receptor beta chains from one sample, sequenced in a study of cytomegalovirus exposure and HLA in healthy donors. Sequencing used immunoSEQ multiplex PCR; TCRdb keeps in-frame clones, though not all of them. The table records roughly 190,000 clones, 79% of them present only once. What was sequenced was PBMCs. These TCRs come from a girl aged 10 to 17 in good health and CMV-seropositive. CDR3s include the opening cysteine and the closing phenylalanine or tryptophan.

TRBV6-1 CASSVRGNYGYTF
TRBV29-1 CSVEDVGQYGYTF
TRBV5-6 CASSLGQGSSPLHF
TRBV19 CASSRQVGGYEQYF
TRBV27 CASSLWGYRGLGETQYF
TRBV19 CASSLQQGGSYEQYF
TRBV6-6 CASSYATGSSYNEQFF
TRBV9 CASSKDRIGEAFF
TRBV5-1 CASMIGTGLYEQYF
TRBV4-1 CASSQVSGGGYEQYF
TRBV18 CASSPPGLAGETQYF
TRBV7-9 CASSNLGRTVFFTDTQYF
TRBV7-7 CASSLAGTNEQFF
TRBV2 CASSPRDRARAGELFF
TRBV29-1 CSAYRDRETEAFF
TRBV10-1 CASSDGTSWNEQFF
TRBV5-8 CASSPKGPRERTDTQYF
TRBV6-5 CASRTTSGGAETQYF
TRBV7-9 CASSPVPGGNYNEQFF
TRBV19 CASSTQGAGVEKLFF
TRBV6-6 CASSYSGDREWMQFF
TRBV30 CASDRDFSYEQYF
TRBV6-4 CASSDTTGATGELFF
TRBV7-9 CASSFGGAGNTIYF
TRBV27 CASSFGGPGGYNEQFF
TRBV18 CASHHRVRTEGGELFF
TRBV9 CASSVREVGEQYF
TRBV15 CATSRGGGGYNEQFF
TRBV30 CAWSVLGQADYEQYF
TRBV5-1 CASSSLTSVATGELFF
TRBV19 CATEGRGWTDTQYF
TRBV13 CASSPSTGLTEAFF
TRBV6-5 CATAAGFSDTQYF
TRBV4-2 CASSQVIGQTYQPQHF
TRBV2 CASIAELGGYTF
TRBV11-2 CASSFTTLARINEQYF
TRBV5-6 CASTVGGLDTGELFF